Below are 24 T cell receptor beta chains sequenced from a single sample in a study of breast tumors, draining lymph nodes, adjacent tissues. Samples came from axillary lymph nodes draining the breast cancer. One entry per CDR3 protein results from TCRdb running MiXCR on the multiplex PCR reads. Of 150,000 to 200,000 distinct CDR3 sequences listed, around 33% are singletons. Sequenced: axillary lymph node tissue. The origin of the receptors is a female donor with breast cancer. Some clones in this sample may be carry-over from other donors' samples.

V is TRBV15 and J is TRBJ2-7; D is unresolved. V lost 4 bases to trimming and J lost 2 bases, with 12 bases between them. Looked up from germline, CDR1 is LNHNV and CDR2 is YYDKDF (reference sequence). The CDR3 is 14 amino acids. This CDR3 is CATSIGPFAYEQYF. The CDR3 DNA reads TGTGCCACCAGCATCGGGCCTTTTGCCTACGAGCAGTACTTC.

The table lists this clonotype with many counts. The chain combines TRBV7-2 with TRBJ2-3; perhaps TRBD2 as D (5 bases). Per the germline V gene, CDR1 is SGHTA and CDR2 is FQGNSA. Trimming took off 6 bases at V and 2 bases at J, with 21 bases between the two ends. The CDR3 has 17 residues. The CDR3 DNA reads TGTGCCAGCAGTCGTCGTTCTATAGCGATTAACACAGATACGCAGTATTTT. Its translation: CASSRRSIAINTDTQYF.

The chain has TRBV7-9 and TRBJ2-7; 11 positions agree with TRBD2. V dropped 3 bases and J dropped 3; count of bases not matched to a gene: 10. This CDR3 contains 17 residues. Germline values: CDR1 SEHNR, CDR2 FQNEAQ (reference sequence). CDR3 amino acids: CASSLDWTSGLGYEQYF. The CDR3 nucleotides read TGTGCCAGCAGCTTGGACTGGACTAGCGGGCTTGGCTACGAGCAGTACTTC.

This chain joins TRBV6-2 or TRBV6-3 and TRBJ1-5; 7 nucleotides align to TRBD1. The CDR3 is 13 residues long. J lost 6 bases, V lost 5 bases, and 4 bases had no gene match. Germline assignment: CDR1 MNHEY and CDR2 SVGEGT. CDR3 sequence: CASSHRGSQPQHF. Written as DNA, the CDR3 is TGTGCCAGCAGTCACAGGGGTTCTCAGCCCCAGCATTTT.

This clonotype was found many times. The chain uses TRBV30 and TRBJ1-2, with 7 positions matching TRBD1. After removal of 7 bases from V and 6 bases from J, the junction contained 11 bases not matched to a gene. In germline, CDR1 is GTSNPN, CDR2 SVGIG (reference sequence). This CDR3 region has 13 residues. The CDR3 spells CAFSRQGVDGYTF. CDR3 coding DNA: TGTGCCTTTTCGAGACAGGGAGTGGATGGCTACACCTTC.

The V gene is TRBV27, the J gene TRBJ1-5; D not certain. From germline, CDR1 is MNHEY and CDR2 SMNVEV (reference sequence). With 3 bases removed from V and 2 bases from J, the gap between germline ends came to 11 bases. This CDR3 contains 15 residues. CDR3 sequence: CASSLSWGGNQPQHF. The CDR3 bases are TGTGCCAGCAGTTTGTCCTGGGGAGGCAATCAGCCCCAGCATTTT.

This clonotype was observed many times. The CDR3 DNA reads as TGTGCCAGTATGGGACCCGGGGAGCTGTTTTTT. Encoded protein: CASMGPGELFF. This chain connects TRBV19 to TRBJ2-2; D is possibly TRBD1 or TRBD2 (5 bases each). V was clipped by 7 bases and J by 6 bases, with 6 bases between them. The germline gives CDR1 LNHDA, CDR2 SQIVND (reference sequence). This CDR3 spans 11 amino acids. Looking up the rest from reference TRBV19 and TRBJ2-2 gives the full variable domain: DGGITQSPKYLFRKEGQNVTLSCEQNLNHDAMYWYRQDPGQGLRLIYYSQIVNDFQKGDIAEGYSVSREKKESFPLTVTSAQKNPTAFYLCASMGPGELFFGEGSRLTVL.

This clonotype was detected many times. The chain is built from TRBV2 and TRBJ2-3, with D possibly TRBD2 on 5 matching bases. Trimming stripped 1 base from V and 6 bases from J, with 11 bases between. Germline V gene sequence: CDR1 SNHLY, CDR2 FYNNEI. The CDR3 loop spans 14 amino acids. The CDR3 DNA reads as TGTGCCAGCAGTGAAGGGAGAGGGCAGGATACGCAGTATTTT. It yields the protein CASSEGRGQDTQYF. Full variable domain (outside the CDR3, taken from reference TRBV2 and TRBJ2-3): EPEVTQTPSHQVTQMGQEVILRCVPISNHLYFYWYRQILGQKVEFLVSFYNNEISEKSEIFDDQFSVERPDGSNFTLKIRSTKLEDSAMYFCASSEGRGQDTQYFGPGTRLTVL.

This chain links TRBV5-1 with TRBJ1-3; D gene uncertain. The CDR3 is 14 amino acids. V lost 0 bases and J lost 5, with 9 bases in between. In germline, CDR1 is SGHRS, CDR2 YFSETQ. CDR3 DNA sequence: TGCGCCAGCAGCTTGGCGAAGACTAGAAACACCATATATTTT. Translated: CASSLAKTRNTIYF.

Note on this clonotype: One base away lies a much larger clone, so this may be a sequencing read error. The J gene is TRBJ1-2, the V gene TRBV9; no clear D gene. The CDR3 consists of 13 residues. CDR1 and CDR2 (germline): SGDLS, YYNGEE. The CDR3 nucleotides are TGTGCCAGCAGCGTTGATTTTAACTGTGGCTACACCTTC. It encodes CASSVDFNCGYTF.

This rearrangement joins TRBV7-9 to TRBJ1-1; a weak D match, TRBD1 (5 bases). The CDR3 length is 12 residues. CDR1 and CDR2 from the germline V gene are SEHNR and FQNEAQ (reference sequence). The V gene lost 3 bases and the J gene lost 8 bases, with 10 bases spanning the gap. The CDR3 is CASSLGPGEAFF. The CDR3 nucleotides read TGTGCCAGCAGCTTGGGCCCAGGGGAAGCTTTCTTT.

This chain joins TRBV6-2 or TRBV6-3 and TRBJ2-3, with TRBD2 as a possible D gene (6 bases). The V end lost 6 bases, the J end lost 2 bases, and 12 bases lay between the germline ends. CDR3 length equals 14 residues. CDR1 is MNHEY, CDR2 SVGEGT, per germline. In nucleotides, the CDR3 is TGTGCCAGCAGACTACTAGCAGCCACAGATACGCAGTATTTT. Protein sequence: CASRLLAATDTQYF.

Turning to this clonotype: Being one base from a much bigger clone, this may be a read error. The chain is built from TRBV6-2 or TRBV6-3 and TRBJ2-7, with D possibly matching TRBD2 (7 bases). V lost 7 bases and J 3 bases, leaving 13 bases between the germline ends. CDR1 MNHEY and CDR2 SVGEGT come from the germline V gene. The CDR3 has 13 residues. The CDR3 protein is CASTHGGHYEQYF. The CDR3 region has the DNA TGTGCCAGCACCCACGGGGGGCACTACGAGCAGTACTTC.

In its sample, this clonotype was seen many times. The rearrangement links TRBV6-5 to TRBJ1-5, with unresolved D. Trimming left V 5 bases short and J 2 bases short, with 28 bases between. Germline V gene lookup returns CDR1 MNHEY and CDR2 SVGAGI. The CDR3 has 20 residues. The CDR3 region is CASSAYSIERLGMGNQPQHF. Written as DNA, the CDR3 is TGTGCCAGCAGTGCGTACTCGATTGAGAGATTAGGCATGGGCAATCAGCCCCAGCATTTT.

The chain employs TRBV20-1 and TRBJ1-1; 11 nucleotides agree with TRBD1. V gave up 3 bases and J gave up 4 bases; unmatched junction bases: 7. This CDR3 is 15 amino acids long. The germline gives CDR1 DFQATT, CDR2 SNEGSKA (reference sequence). The CDR3 DNA sequence: TGCAGTGCTAGGGGGGACAGGGGGAGCGGCACTGAAGCTTTCTTT. Translation: CSARGDRGSGTEAFF.

The genes are TRBV11-2 and TRBJ2-6; D possibly corresponds to TRBD2 (5 bases). The germline V gene has CDR1 SGHAT and CDR2 FQNNGV. The CDR3 is 16 amino acids. Trimming cost V 1 base and J 4 bases, with 11 bases left between them. The CDR3 loop is CASSLGKRSGANVLTF. As DNA, the CDR3 is TGTGCCAGCAGCTTAGGGAAGCGGTCCGGGGCCAACGTCCTGACTTTC. The full variable domain, rest sourced from reference TRBV11-2 and TRBJ2-6, is EAGVAQSPRYKIIEKRQSVAFWCNPISGHATLYWYQQILGQGPKLLIQFQNNGVVDDSQLPKDRFSAERLKGVDSTLKIQPAKLEDSAVYLCASSLGKRSGANVLTFGAGSRLTVL.

Remarks on this clonotype: This clone may be a read error of a much larger clone one base away. The gene calls are TRBV20-1 and TRBJ2-7; 7 bases line up with TRBD2. This CDR3 spans 12 amino acids. CDR1 and CDR2 from the germline V gene are DFQATT and SNEGSKA (reference sequence). This chain's CDR3 is CSGGLGRYEPYF. As DNA, the CDR3 is TGCAGTGGAGGACTAGGGCGCTACGAGCCGTACTTC.

This clonotype was picked up many times. A clone one base away is much larger, so this may be a read error. The gene calls are TRBV20-1 and TRBJ1-2; D uncertain. V gave up 3 bases and J gave up 9 bases, with 23 bases separating them. There are 15 residues in the CDR3. Germline CDR1 reads DFQATT; CDR2 reads SNEGSKA (reference sequence). In DNA form, the CDR3 reads TGCAGTGCTAGGACTCACCACTCATGGGCCTGGAGCTACACCTTC. Translation: CSARTHHSWAWSYTF.

This clonotype was detected many times. This chain connects TRBV20-1 to TRBJ2-5, with 11 bases matching TRBD2. CDR1 DFQATT and CDR2 SNEGSKA come from the germline V gene (reference sequence). The CDR3 totals 15 residues. V dropped 5 bases and J dropped 6; count of bases not matched to a gene: 11. Written as DNA, the CDR3 is TGCAGTGCTTCATTAGCGGGGGGGATTCATCAGACCCAGTACTTC. Its protein product is CSASLAGGIHQTQYF.

This clonotype was observed many times. The chain carries TRBV6-1 and TRBJ2-7; no clear D. The germline V gene has CDR1 MNHNS and CDR2 SASEGT. V gave up 6 bases and J gave up 4 bases, with 7 bases separating them. The CDR3 is made up of 11 amino acids. The CDR3 coding sequence is TGTGCCAGCAGCATAAGGTACGAGCAGTACTTC. This codes for CASSIRYEQYF.

A word on this clonotype: This may come from a read error, since a much larger clone is one base off. J is TRBJ2-2 and V is TRBV6-5; TRBD1 might be the D (6 bases). The V gene's germline CDR1 is MNHEY and CDR2 SVGAGI. The CDR3 has 15 amino acids. Trimming took 5 bases from V and 0 from J, leaving 10 bases between them. The CDR3, as DNA: TGTGCCAGCAGTCACTACAGGGCGAACACCGGGGAGCTGTTTTTT. Its translation is CASSHYRANTGELFF.

The rearrangement joins TRBV12-5 to TRBJ2-1; the match to TRBD2 covers 10 bases. V lost 7 bases, J lost 9 bases, and 15 bases stayed unmatched. The length of the CDR3 is 16 residues. CDR1 is LGHNT, CDR2 FRNRAP, per germline. In DNA, the CDR3 is TGTGCTAGTGCCTCCGCGAGCGGGGGGGCCTTGGGTGAGCAGTTCTTC. It is translated as CASASASGGALGEQFF.

This chain joins TRBV20-1 and TRBJ2-1; 11 nucleotides line up with TRBD2. The CDR3 sequence is 13 residues long. CDR1 and CDR2 (germline): DFQATT, SNEGSKA (reference sequence). The CDR3 reads CSAGTSGHNEQFF. The DNA for the CDR3 is TGCAGCGCCGGGACTAGCGGACACAATGAGCAGTTCTTC.

This clonotype was observed at least ten times. The chain's CDR3 is CASSLTLTDTQYF. Written as DNA, the CDR3 is TGTGCCAGCAGCTTGACCCTAACAGATACGCAGTATTTT. The chain combines TRBV5-4 with TRBJ2-3, with D unresolved. The length of the CDR3 is 13 residues. Deletions cut 1 base from V and 3 bases from J, with 6 bases between. Germline loops: CDR1 SGHNT, CDR2 YYREEE (reference sequence).